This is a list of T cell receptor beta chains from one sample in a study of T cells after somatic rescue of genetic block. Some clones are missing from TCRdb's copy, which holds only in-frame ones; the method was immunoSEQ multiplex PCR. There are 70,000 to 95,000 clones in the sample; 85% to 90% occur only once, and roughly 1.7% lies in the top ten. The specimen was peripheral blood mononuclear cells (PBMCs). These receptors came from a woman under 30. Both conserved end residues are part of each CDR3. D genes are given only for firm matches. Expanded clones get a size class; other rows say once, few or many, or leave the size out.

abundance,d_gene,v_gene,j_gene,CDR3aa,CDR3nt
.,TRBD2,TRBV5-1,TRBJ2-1,CASSPGTSGILNEQFF,TGCGCCAGCAGCCCGGGGACTAGCGGGATCCTCAATGAGCAGTTCTTC
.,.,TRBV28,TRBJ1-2,CASSRGVGYGYTF,TGTGCCAGCAGCCGTGGGGTTGGCTATGGCTACACCTTC
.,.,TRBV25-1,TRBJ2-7,CASSEYVQGEQYF,TGTGCCAGCAGTGAATATGTCCAGGGCGAGCAGTACTTC
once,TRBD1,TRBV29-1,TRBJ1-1,CSVDRGVGTEAFF,TGCAGCGTCGACAGGGGGGTCGGCACTGAAGCTTTCTTT
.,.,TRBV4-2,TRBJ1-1,CASSQEQGRTEAFF,TGTGCCAGCAGCCAAGAACAGGGTCGGACTGAAGCTTTCTTT
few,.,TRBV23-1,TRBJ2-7,CATQPSTDSTFYEQYF,TGCGCCACCCAACCTTCGACAGACTCAACTTTCTACGAGCAGTACTTC
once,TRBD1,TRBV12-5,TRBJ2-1,CASGRQGYNEQFF,TGTGCTAGTGGGAGACAGGGCTACAATGAGCAGTTCTTC
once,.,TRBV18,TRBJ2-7,CASSPKGTYEQYF,TGTGCCAGCTCACCAAAAGGAACCTACGAGCAGTACTTC
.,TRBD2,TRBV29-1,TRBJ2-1,CSVEGGRAYNEQFF,TGCAGCGTTGAGGGCGGGAGGGCCTACAATGAGCAGTTCTTC
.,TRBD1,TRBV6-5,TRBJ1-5,CASSVDRGSNQPQHF,TGTGCCAGCAGCGTCGACAGGGGTAGCAATCAGCCCCAGCATTTT
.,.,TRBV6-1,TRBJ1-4,CASSEFPGYEKLFF,TGTGCCAGCAGTGAATTCCCAGGGTACGAAAAACTGTTTTTT
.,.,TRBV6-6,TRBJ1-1,CASSYSTWQPNTEAFF,TGTGCCAGCAGTTACTCGACGTGGCAGCCTAACACTGAAGCTTTCTTT
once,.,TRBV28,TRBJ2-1,CASSLWASRDEQFF,TGTGCCAGCAGTTTATGGGCTAGCAGGGATGAGCAGTTCTTC
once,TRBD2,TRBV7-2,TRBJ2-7,CASGGLAGKQYF,TGTGCCAGCGGGGGACTAGCGGGAAAGCAGTACTTC
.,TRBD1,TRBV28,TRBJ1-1,CACEGAGTEAFF,TGTGCCTGCGAGGGGGCTGGCACTGAAGCTTTCTTT
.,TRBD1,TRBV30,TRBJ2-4,CAWKPSGGGRINIQYF,TGTGCCTGGAAGCCCTCAGGGGGTGGGCGGATAAACATTCAGTACTTC
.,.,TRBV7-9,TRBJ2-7,CASSLVPYEQYF,TGTGCCAGCAGCTTAGTTCCCTACGAGCAGTACTTC
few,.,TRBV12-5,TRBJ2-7,CASGFGPGIGRTAEQYF,TGTGCTAGTGGTTTCGGACCTGGGATCGGACGGACAGCCGAGCAGTACTTC
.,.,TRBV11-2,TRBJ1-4,CASSSTILDGGEKLFF,TGTGCCAGCAGCTCAACCATTCTCGACGGGGGGGAAAAACTGTTTTTT
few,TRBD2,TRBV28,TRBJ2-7,CASSLTGLAGNYEQYF,TGTGCCAGCAGTTTAACGGGACTAGCGGGGAACTACGAGCAGTACTTC
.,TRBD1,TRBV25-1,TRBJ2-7,CASSRQGYPYEQYF,TGTGCCAGCAGCCGACAGGGGTATCCCTACGAGCAGTACTTC
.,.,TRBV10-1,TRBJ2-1,CASSPAGTSYNEQFF,TGCGCCAGCAGTCCTGCGGGAACCTCCTACAATGAGCAGTTCTTC
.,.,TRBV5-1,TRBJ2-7,CASSLVAGPPYEQYF,TGCGCCAGCAGCTTGGTGGCGGGACCCCCCTACGAGCAGTACTTC
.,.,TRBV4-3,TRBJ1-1,CASSHARGAQGGAFF,TGCGCCAGCAGCCATGCCAGAGGGGCTCAAGGAGGAGCTTTCTTT
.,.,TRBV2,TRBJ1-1,CATALDATNTEAFF,TGTGCCACCGCGCTGGATGCGACGAACACTGAAGCTTTCTTT
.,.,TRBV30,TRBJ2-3,CAWSGTDTQYF,TGTGCCTGGAGTGGGACAGATACGCAGTATTTT
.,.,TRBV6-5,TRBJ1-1,CASSYSGPTEAFF,TGTGCCAGCAGTTACTCGGGGCCCACTGAAGCTTTCTTT
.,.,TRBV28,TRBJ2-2,CASSAPGTLNTGELFF,TGTGCCAGCAGTGCCCCGGGGACACTGAACACCGGGGAGCTGTTTTTT
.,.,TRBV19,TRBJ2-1,CASRAGAVNEQFF,TGTGCCAGTAGGGCGGGGGCGGTCAATGAGCAGTTCTTC
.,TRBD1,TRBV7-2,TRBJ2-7,CASSSQGQSSYEQYF,TGTGCCAGCAGCAGCCAGGGACAGAGCTCCTACGAGCAGTACTTC
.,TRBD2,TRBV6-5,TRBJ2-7,CASSYSAGGSYEQYF,TGTGCCAGCAGTTACTCGGCGGGAGGGTCCTACGAGCAGTACTTC
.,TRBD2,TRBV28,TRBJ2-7,CASSTGLADYEQYF,TGTGCCAGCAGCACGGGACTAGCGGACTACGAGCAGTACTTC
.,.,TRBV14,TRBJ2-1,CASSQDRGVYNEQFF,TGTGCCAGCAGCCAAGATAGAGGGGTCTACAATGAGCAGTTCTTC
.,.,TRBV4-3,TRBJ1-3,CASSQLAPRSVSGNTIYF,TGCGCCAGCAGCCAACTCGCCCCCAGGTCAGTCTCTGGAAACACCATATATTTT
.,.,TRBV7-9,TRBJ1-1,CASSLVGGMNTEAFF,TGTGCCAGCAGCTTAGTGGGGGGAATGAACACTGAAGCTTTCTTT
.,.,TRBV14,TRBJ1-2,CASSPLTGLGGYTF,TGTGCCAGCAGCCCCCTCACGGGCCTTGGGGGCTACACCTTC
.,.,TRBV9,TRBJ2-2,CASSVGQVRTGELFF,TGTGCCAGCAGCGTAGGACAGGTTAGGACCGGGGAGCTGTTTTTT
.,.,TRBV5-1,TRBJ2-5,CASSLGGEETQYF,TGCGCCAGCAGCTTGGGGGGTGAAGAGACCCAGTACTTC
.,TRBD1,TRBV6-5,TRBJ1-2,CASSLGQGWPGYTF,TGTGCCAGCAGTTTAGGACAGGGTTGGCCTGGCTACACCTTC
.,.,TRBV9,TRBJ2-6,CASRNTGANVLTF,TGTGCCAGCAGGAACACTGGGGCCAACGTCCTGACTTTC
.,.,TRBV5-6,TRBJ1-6,CASSPDRLRSPLHF,TGTGCCAGCAGTCCCGACAGGCTCCGTTCACCCCTCCACTTT
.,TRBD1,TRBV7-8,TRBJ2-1,CASSFSTGQGGSSSYNEQFF,TGTGCCAGCAGCTTCTCTACGGGACAGGGGGGGAGCAGCTCCTACAATGAGCAGTTCTTC
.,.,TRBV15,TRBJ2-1,CATSRGEGNEQFF,TGTGCCACCAGCAGAGGAGAGGGCAATGAGCAGTTCTTC
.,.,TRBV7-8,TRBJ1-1,CASSSFEGGPEAFF,TGTGCCAGCAGCTCCTTTGAGGGCGGGCCTGAAGCTTTCTTT
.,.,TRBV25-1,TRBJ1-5,CASSESAGYQPQHF,TGTGCCAGCAGTGAATCAGCGGGTTATCAGCCCCAGCATTTT
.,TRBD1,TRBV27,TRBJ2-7,CASRRRQGDEQYF,TGTGCCAGCAGGAGACGACAGGGGGACGAGCAGTACTTC
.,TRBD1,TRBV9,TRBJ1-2,CASSSTGFSHGYTF,TGTGCCAGCAGCTCGACAGGGTTTAGTCATGGCTACACCTTC
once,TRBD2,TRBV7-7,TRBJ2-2,CASSLDVSAGVGGELFF,TGTGCTAGCAGCTTAGACGTTTCGGCGGGGGTAGGCGGGGAGCTGTTTTTT
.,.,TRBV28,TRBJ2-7,CASSLRGEGSNEQYF,TGTGCCAGCAGTCTTAGGGGGGAGGGCAGCAACGAGCAGTACTTC
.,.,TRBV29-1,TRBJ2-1,CSVINNEQFF,TGCAGCGTCATTAACAATGAGCAGTTCTTC
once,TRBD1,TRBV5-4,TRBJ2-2,CASSLDRGFSTGELFF,TGTGCCAGCAGCCTGGACAGGGGTTTTTCCACCGGGGAGCTGTTTTTT
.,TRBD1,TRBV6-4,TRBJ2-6,CASSDTEQGADGANVLTF,TGTGCCAGCAGTGACACGGAACAGGGGGCTGATGGGGCCAACGTCCTGACTTTC